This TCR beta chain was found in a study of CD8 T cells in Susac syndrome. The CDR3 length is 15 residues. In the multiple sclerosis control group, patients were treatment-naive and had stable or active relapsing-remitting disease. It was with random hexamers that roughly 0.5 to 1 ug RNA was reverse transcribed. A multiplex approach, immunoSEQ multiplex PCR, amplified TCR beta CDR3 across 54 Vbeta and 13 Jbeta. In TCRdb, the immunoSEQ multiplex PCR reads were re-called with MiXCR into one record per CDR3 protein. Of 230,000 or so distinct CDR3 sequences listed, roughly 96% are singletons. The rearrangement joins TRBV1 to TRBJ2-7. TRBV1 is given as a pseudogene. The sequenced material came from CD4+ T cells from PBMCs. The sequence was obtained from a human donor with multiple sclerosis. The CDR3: CTSWWSIGKSYEQYF. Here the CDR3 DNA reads TGCACCAGCTGGTGGTCTATAGGGAAGTCTTACGAGCAGTACTTC.